This T cell receptor beta chain was retrieved from a study of cytomegalovirus exposure and HLA in healthy donors. Whole-study findings and limits: In vitro assays verified that a few CMV-associated chains recognized CMV antigens specifically.

From germline, CDR1 is MGHRA and CDR2 YSYEKL. The CDR3 is 14 residues long. Trimming removed 2 bases from V and 7 bases from J, with 12 bases in between. The primer mix had 60 Vbeta and 13 Jbeta primers. Repertoires were generated with immunoSEQ multiplex PCR, while TCRdb's copy carries only in-frame clones and drops some. There are about 94,000 clones in the sample; over 60% occur only once, and 3.5% to 4.5% lies in the top ten. As to this clone: What it binds is unknown.

The sequencing input was PBMCs. This sequence joins TRBV4-1 and TRBJ2-1; maybe TRBD2 (5 bases). This receptor was taken from a man younger than 45 in good health and CMV-seronegative. CDR3 loop: CASSQSPSPNEQFF. The CDR3 DNA follows: TGCGCCAGCAGCCAATCACCTAGCCCAAATGAGCAGTTCTTC.